This T cell receptor beta chain emerged from a study of OX40 agonist ivuxolimab in advanced cancers. About the research overall: The patients received ivuxolimab by intravenous route every 2 weeks at 0.01 to 10 mg/kg. Prior anti-PD-1, anti-PD-L1 or anti-CTLA-4 therapy was allowed; about 39% had some. Study outcomes and limitations: Both blood CD4+ and CD8+ T cells showed clonal growth by week 6 at 0.1 to 3.0 mg/kg. Among the lowest peripheral clonal expansion occurred in 0.1-3.0 mg/kg partial responders.

Data came from immunoSEQ multiplex PCR; TCRdb stores just in-frame clones and leaves some out. Among approximately 40,000 clones, roughly 90% were seen once, and the ten largest hold under 20%. On this clone itself: Its target is unknown.

CDR1 and CDR2 from the germline V gene are SGHRS and YFSETQ. V lost 0 bases and J lost 3, with 13 bases in between. The CDR3 has 15 residues. This TCR came from an adult with an advanced solid tumor such as melanoma, head and neck, liver or kidney cancer. This sample comprised CD4+ or CD8+ T cells sorted from blood, obtained in a trial of the OX40 agonist ivuxolimab. This rearrangement joins TRBV5-1 to TRBJ2-7, with a weak D call TRBD2 (5 bases). Here the CDR3 reads CASSLEGDLYYEQYF. CDR3 nucleotide sequence: TGCGCCAGCAGCTTGGAGGGAGATCTCTACTACGAGCAGTACTTC.